One and the same sample provided the 22 T cell receptor beta chains below, sequenced in a study of blood T cell repertoires in COVID-19. Assay used: immunoSEQ multiplex PCR; TCRdb lists only in-frame clones, some missing. The sample carries 150,000 to 200,000 clones, around 86% recorded once. Input material: peripheral blood. The receptors stem from a woman aged 70-85 years with COVID-19, enrolled during active disease.

The chain recombines TRBV6-1 with TRBJ1-5; tentative D call: TRBD1 (5 bases). V was pared by 0 bases and J by 4 bases, with 13 bases between. The CDR3 sequence is 16 residues long. Germline CDR1 MNHNS, CDR2 SASEGT. The CDR3 DNA reads as TGTGCCAGCAGTGAAGCGAGTCCAGGGAGGAATCAGCCCCAGCATTTT. Translating gives CASSEASPGRNQPQHF.

The J gene is TRBJ2-2, the V gene TRBV30; no clear D. Germline lookup yields CDR1 GTSNPN and CDR2 SVGIG (reference sequence). Trimming left V 1 base short and J 4 bases short, with 7 bases between. The length of the CDR3 is 13 residues. The CDR3 DNA reads as TGTGCCTGGAGTGAACAGTCCACCGGGGAGCTGTTTTTT. This translates into CAWSEQSTGELFF.

This chain connects TRBV28 to TRBJ2-1; 12 nucleotides align to TRBD2. The CDR3 totals 17 residues. The germline V gene has CDR1 MDHEN and CDR2 SYDVKM. Trimming removed 7 bases from V and 7 bases from J; junction bases left unmatched: 14. The DNA of the CDR3 is TGTGCCAGCACCCCTAGCGGGAGGGCCCGAGTTTCGAATGAGCAGTTCTTC. It translates to CASTPSGRARVSNEQFF.

This chain uses TRBV5-1 with TRBJ2-2; no definite D call. Germline lookup yields CDR1 SGHRS and CDR2 YFSETQ. The CDR3 loop spans 14 amino acids. The V and J ends lost 1 base and 2 bases respectively, with 6 bases between them. The CDR3 DNA reads TGCGCCAGCAGCTTGTTCGTTAACACCGGGGAGCTGTTTTTT. Amino acid sequence: CASSLFVNTGELFF.

This clone appeared a single time. CDR3 nucleotides: TGTGCCAGCAGCCATACACGTGCGGCTAACTACAATGAGCAGTTCTTC. Protein: CASSHTRAANYNEQFF. V is TRBV14 and J is TRBJ2-1; D ambiguous. V lost 3 bases, J lost 3 bases, and 15 bases lay in between. Germline V gene sequence: CDR1 SGHDN, CDR2 FVKESK. CDR3 length: 16 residues.

This clone was seen only a few times. The V call is TRBV5-1, the J call TRBJ2-2; TRBD1 is a possible D gene (5 bases). V was clipped by 0 bases and J by 7 bases, with 16 bases between them. The CDR3 length is 16 residues. CDR1 and CDR2 (germline): SGHRS, YFSETQ. CDR3 amino acids: CASSLAGVPRGGELFF. CDR3 nucleotide sequence: TGCGCCAGCAGCTTGGCCGGAGTCCCAAGGGGCGGGGAGCTGTTTTTT.

CDR3 region: CASSPSPGQGANYGYTF. As DNA, the CDR3 is TGTGCCAGCTCCCCTAGTCCGGGACAGGGAGCAAACTATGGCTACACCTTC. This chain joins TRBV18 and TRBJ1-2; 9 nucleotides agree with TRBD1. Germline V gene sequence: CDR1 KGHSH, CDR2 LQKENI. This CDR3 spans 17 amino acids. J lost 2 bases, V lost 6 bases, and 13 bases had no gene match.

The CDR3 DNA reads TGTGCCAGCAGTTACAGGGGAACCACAGATACGCAGTATTTT. Amino acid sequence: CASSYRGTTDTQYF. This chain uses TRBV6-6 with TRBJ2-3, with D possibly TRBD1 on 5 matching bases. CDR1 and CDR2 (germline): MNHNY, SVGAGI (reference sequence). The V and J ends lost 2 bases and 2 bases respectively, with 8 bases between them. This CDR3 spans 14 amino acids.

This rearrangement joins TRBV9 to TRBJ2-2, with 7 bases lining up with TRBD2. Trimming cost V 2 bases and J 2 bases; bases outside gene matches: 6. This CDR3 region has 16 residues. CDR1 is SGDLS, CDR2 YYNGEE, per germline. CDR3 sequence reads: CASSVSAGPNTGELFF. CDR3 sequence (DNA): TGTGCCAGCAGCGTCTCAGCGGGGCCAAACACCGGGGAGCTGTTTTTT.

The chain employs TRBV7-3 and TRBJ2-2, with 7 bases aligning to TRBD1. The CDR3 covers 14 residues. Trimming removed 6 bases from V and 4 bases from J; junction bases left unmatched: 5. Germline CDR1 and CDR2: SGHTA and FQGTGA. This chain's CDR3 is CASRRDSRTGELFF. For the CDR3, the DNA is TGTGCCAGCAGACGGGACAGTCGCACCGGGGAGCTGTTTTTT.

The CDR3 DNA sequence: TGTGCCAGCAGCCGAGCCGGGACAGGGCGAGAAGCTTTCTTT. Residues: CASSRAGTGREAFF. J is TRBJ1-1 and V is TRBV6-5; 9 nucleotides match TRBD1. V shed 6 bases and J 8 bases; nucleotides not matched to a gene: 10. The germline CDR1 and CDR2 sequences are MNHEY and SVGAGI. The CDR3 is 14 amino acids.

The chain is built from TRBV28 and TRBJ2-7, with a tentative D call TRBD1 (6 bases). The length of the CDR3 is 15 residues. Germline V gene data show CDR1 as MDHEN and CDR2 as SYDVKM. Trimming removed 1 base from V and 5 bases from J, with 15 bases in between. The CDR3: CASSLLGGQFNEQYF. The CDR3 nucleotides read TGTGCCAGCAGTTTATTGGGCGGACAGTTCAACGAGCAGTACTTC.

A remark on this clone: Other DNA sequences in the same sample also yield this CDR3. The V and J genes are TRBV9 and TRBJ2-3; no firm D call. Per the germline V gene, CDR1 is SGDLS and CDR2 is YYNGEE. CDR3 length equals 14 residues. V lost 0 bases to trimming and J lost 2 bases, with 7 bases between them. For the CDR3, the DNA is TGTGCCAGCAGCGTAGGGCCGTCCACAGATACGCAGTATTTT. Its protein product is CASSVGPSTDTQYF.

The chain recombines TRBV7-2 with TRBJ1-3; 8 positions match TRBD1. The germline V gene encodes CDR1 SGHTA and CDR2 FQGNSA. The CDR3 contains 16 residues. Losses at the gene ends were 3 bases for V and 0 bases for J; bases not matched to a gene: 4. The DNA for the CDR3 is TGTGCCAGCAGCTTGGGGGACAGGAGCTCTGGAAACACCATATATTTT. It translates to CASSLGDRSSGNTIYF.

V and J are TRBV5-1 and TRBJ2-7, with 15 positions matching TRBD2. Trimming removed 6 bases from V and 7 bases from J; junction bases left unmatched: 8. CDR1 is SGHRS and CDR2 is YFSETQ in the germline V gene. The CDR3 loop spans 15 amino acids. The CDR3 sequence is CASTWTSGGAGEQYF. The CDR3 DNA sequence: TGCGCCAGCACCTGGACTAGCGGGGGGGCTGGTGAGCAGTACTTC. The whole variable domain, remainder taken from reference TRBV5-1 and TRBJ2-7, is KAGVTQTPRYLIKTRGQQVTLSCSPISGHRSVSWYQQTPGQGLQFLFEYFSETQRNKGNFPGRFSGRQFSNSRSEMNVSTLELGDSALYLCASTWTSGGAGEQYFGPGTRLTVT.

This chain uses TRBV5-4 with TRBJ2-1; 11 bases align to TRBD2. The CDR3 loop spans 16 amino acids. Germline V lookup: CDR1 SGHNT, CDR2 YYREEE (reference sequence). Trimming at V came to 0 bases and at J to 7 bases, leaving 6 bases not matched to a gene. The CDR3 here is CASSLVGSGRGNEQFF. The CDR3 DNA reads as TGTGCCAGCAGCTTGGTGGGTAGCGGGAGGGGGAATGAGCAGTTCTTC.

The chain recombines TRBV9 with TRBJ2-1; tentatively, D is TRBD2 (6 bases). Trimming stripped 10 bases from V and 8 bases from J, with 13 bases between. The CDR3 sequence is 11 residues long. Per germline, CDR1 SGDLS and CDR2 YYNGEE. CDR3 amino acids: CARGRIYEQFF. The CDR3 nucleotides read TGTGCCCGGGGGAGGATCTATGAGCAGTTCTTC.

The rearrangement uses TRBV6-6 and TRBJ2-7; D gene ambiguous. V was clipped by 4 bases and J by 2 bases, with 15 bases between them. CDR1 is MNHNY and CDR2 is SVGAGI in the germline V gene (reference sequence). This CDR3 comprises 15 residues. The CDR3 spells CASSSPYRVPYEQYF. In DNA, the CDR3 is TGTGCCAGCAGTTCCCCCTATAGAGTCCCCTACGAGCAGTACTTC.

This clone showed up just a few times. The chain employs TRBV6-5 and TRBJ2-1; 9 bases map to TRBD1. The CDR3 runs to 16 residues. With 4 bases clipped from V and 9 bases from J, the junction kept 13 bases outside the gene matches. In germline, CDR1 is MNHEY, CDR2 SVGAGI. This CDR3 is CASSSPPDRGLAEQFF. CDR3 coding DNA: TGTGCCAGCAGTTCCCCTCCGGACAGGGGATTAGCTGAGCAGTTCTTC.

This chain uses TRBV7-2 with TRBJ2-1; TRBD2 matches 13 bases. This CDR3 comprises 17 residues. The J segment lost 8 bases and the V segment lost 5 bases, leaving 12 bases of the junction unmatched. In germline, CDR1 is SGHTA, CDR2 FQGNSA. CDR3 in DNA: TGTGCCAGCAGCCGGACTAGCGGGAGTGCTTTGGGGTATGAGCAGTTCTTC. Protein sequence: CASSRTSGSALGYEQFF. Full variable domain (missing parts from reference TRBV7-2 and TRBJ2-1): GAGVSQSPSNKVTEKGKDVELRCDPISGHTALYWYRQSLGQGLEFLIYFQGNSAPDKSGLPSDRFSAERTGGSVSTLTIQRTQQEDSAVYLCASSRTSGSALGYEQFFGPGTRLTVL.

The chain links TRBV11-2 to TRBJ2-5, with D possibly matching TRBD1 (5 bases). This CDR3 has 15 residues. V shed 1 base and J shed 2 bases, with 11 bases lying between them. Germline CDR1 and CDR2: SGHAT and FQNNGV. The CDR3 DNA is TGTGCCAGCAGCTTAGGACAGAATGATCAAGAGACCCAGTACTTC. This codes for CASSLGQNDQETQYF.

V gene TRBV24-1 combines with J gene TRBJ2-5; 10 bases fit TRBD1. The CDR3 runs 15 residues. The germline V gene encodes CDR1 KGHDR and CDR2 SFDVKD. Germline trimming cut 4 bases from V and 3 bases from J; bases unmatched to any gene: 4. DNA for the CDR3: TGTGCCACCAGTGACTCTGGGACAGGGGAAGAGACCCAGTACTTC. Translating it yields CATSDSGTGEETQYF.